A selection of T cell receptor beta chains follows, all from one sample in a study of blood T cell repertoires in COVID-19. Assay: immunoSEQ multiplex PCR; the TCRdb copy retains only in-frame clones and omits some. Here the sample spans some 45,000 clones, about nine tenths being singletons. Sample: peripheral blood. All receptors derive from a man between 60 and 70 years old with active COVID-19. Both conserved end residues are part of each CDR3. Each record gives: J gene, D gene, CDR3 length, clone size, V gene, CDR3 protein, CDR3 DNA. The D gene is left open where the match is weak. Clone size, where shown, is once, few, many, or a class for clones that have expanded.

TRBJ2-2 TRBD1 16 NA TRBV29-1 CSVSPGTGLNTGELFF TGCAGCGTCAGTCCCGGGACAGGTTTGAACACCGGGGAGCTGTTTTTT
TRBJ2-7 TRBD1 13 NA TRBV27 CASSFRTGGEQYF TGTGCCAGCAGTTTCAGGACAGGGGGCGAGCAGTACTTC
TRBJ1-6 NA 18 once TRBV6-2/TRBV6-3 CASSYPTYKSSYNSPLHF TGTGCCAGCAGTTACCCGACTTACAAAAGCTCCTATAATTCACCCCTCCACTTT
TRBJ2-3 TRBD2 16 NA TRBV3-1/TRBV3-2 CASSQRLAGGTDTQYF TGTGCCAGCAGCCAGAGACTAGCGGGGGGCACAGATACGCAGTATTTT
TRBJ1-2 NA 12 NA TRBV12-3/TRBV12-4 CASSSTPLGYTF TGTGCCAGCAGTTCAACTCCCCTAGGCTACACCTTC
TRBJ2-2 TRBD1 15 NA TRBV19 CASSITGGGTGELFF TGTGCCAGTAGCATCACAGGGGGCGGCACCGGGGAGCTGTTTTTT
TRBJ2-7 TRBD2 16 once TRBV11-2 CASSSRTSGGAEEQYF TGTGCCAGCAGCTCCCGGACTAGCGGGGGGGCCGAAGAGCAGTACTTC
TRBJ1-2 NA 12 NA TRBV18 CASSPPKTVPSF TGTGCCAGCTCACCACCTAAGACAGTCCCCTCCTTC
TRBJ2-3 TRBD2 18 NA TRBV6-1 CASSEVRGGPVGTDTQYF TGTGCCAGCAGTGAAGTTCGGGGGGGGCCCGTTGGCACAGATACGCAGTATTTT
TRBJ2-1 NA 14 NA TRBV29-1 CSVEGQTDPNEQFF TGCAGCGTGGAGGGACAGACGGACCCAAATGAGCAGTTCTTC
TRBJ2-2 NA 13 NA TRBV9 CASRGGSTGELFF TGTGCCAGCAGGGGGGGATCCACCGGGGAGCTGTTTTTT
TRBJ2-3 NA 14 NA TRBV29-1 CSVEERPPFGTQYF TGCAGCGTTGAAGAGAGGCCGCCTTTTGGTACGCAGTATTTT
TRBJ2-3 TRBD2 14 NA TRBV29-1 CSVGGLAGTDTQYF TGCAGCGTCGGAGGACTAGCGGGCACAGATACGCAGTATTTT
TRBJ2-2 TRBD1 15 NA TRBV27 CASSLHRGNTGELFF TGTGCCAGCAGTTTACACAGGGGGAACACCGGGGAGCTGTTTTTT
TRBJ2-7 TRBD2 15 few TRBV9 CASSGGAGLTGEQYF TGTGCCAGCAGCGGGGGAGCGGGGCTCACGGGGGAGCAGTACTTC
TRBJ1-2 NA 14 NA TRBV5-4 CASSAQGLNYGYTF TGTGCCAGCAGCGCCCAGGGGCTTAACTATGGCTACACCTTC
TRBJ2-7 TRBD1 13 NA TRBV5-8 CASSSNRGYEQYF TGTGCCAGCAGCTCGAACAGGGGGTACGAGCAGTACTTC
TRBJ1-6 NA 14 NA TRBV6-5 CASTQWGVNSPLHF TGTGCCAGCACCCAATGGGGCGTTAATTCACCCCTCCACTTT
TRBJ2-5 TRBD1 15 NA TRBV28 CASSFGAAGGETQYF TGTGCCAGCAGTTTTGGGGCGGCAGGGGGCGAGACCCAGTACTTC
TRBJ1-6 TRBD1 15 once TRBV5-1 CASSLGQGGNSPLHF TGCGCCAGCAGCTTAGGACAGGGAGGTAATTCACCCCTCCACTTT
TRBJ2-1 NA 14 once TRBV5-1 CASSYEGSYNEQFF TGCGCCAGCAGCTATGAGGGCTCCTACAATGAGCAGTTCTTC
TRBJ2-7 NA 10 NA TRBV20-1 CSARAAEQYF TGCAGTGCTAGGGCTGCCGAGCAGTACTTC
TRBJ2-3 NA 15 NA TRBV5-4 CASSLGTGGTDTQYF TGTGCCAGCAGCTTGGGGACTGGGGGCACAGATACGCAGTATTTT
TRBJ2-7 TRBD2 14 once TRBV3-1/TRBV3-2 CASSQLGGTYEQYF TGTGCCAGCAGCCAACTGGGAGGGACCTACGAGCAGTACTTC
TRBJ1-1 NA 15 few TRBV2 CASSVWARRSTEAFF TGTGCCAGCAGTGTATGGGCCCGGAGGAGCACTGAAGCTTTCTTT
TRBJ2-3 TRBD2 14 NA TRBV18 CASSPGLDTDTQYF TGTGCCAGCTCACCGGGACTAGACACAGATACGCAGTATTTT
TRBJ2-2 NA 14 NA TRBV19 CASSPGSRTGELFF TGTGCCAGTAGCCCCGGGTCCCGAACCGGGGAGCTGTTTTTT